The entry below describes one T cell receptor beta chain. Here immunoSEQ multiplex PCR was the method, and the copy in TCRdb shows in-frame clones only, minus some. The sample carries around 140,000 clones, about 89% recorded once. The germline gives CDR1 SNHLY, CDR2 FYNNEI. The junction had 8 bases not matched to a gene; V was cut back by 8 bases and J by 5 bases. This CDR3 region has 13 residues. The sample is drawn from a study of T cell responses to AZD1222 COVID-19 vaccine. The chain has TRBV2 and TRBJ2-5; the match to TRBD1 covers 7 bases. Sequenced material: peripheral blood, taken 28 days after the second AZD1222 dose. This clonotype originated in an adult who received the AZD1222 COVID-19 vaccine. The CDR3 bases are TGTGCCAGCGAGAGGGGGCTGCGGGAGACCCAGTACTTC. This codes for CASERGLRETQYF.